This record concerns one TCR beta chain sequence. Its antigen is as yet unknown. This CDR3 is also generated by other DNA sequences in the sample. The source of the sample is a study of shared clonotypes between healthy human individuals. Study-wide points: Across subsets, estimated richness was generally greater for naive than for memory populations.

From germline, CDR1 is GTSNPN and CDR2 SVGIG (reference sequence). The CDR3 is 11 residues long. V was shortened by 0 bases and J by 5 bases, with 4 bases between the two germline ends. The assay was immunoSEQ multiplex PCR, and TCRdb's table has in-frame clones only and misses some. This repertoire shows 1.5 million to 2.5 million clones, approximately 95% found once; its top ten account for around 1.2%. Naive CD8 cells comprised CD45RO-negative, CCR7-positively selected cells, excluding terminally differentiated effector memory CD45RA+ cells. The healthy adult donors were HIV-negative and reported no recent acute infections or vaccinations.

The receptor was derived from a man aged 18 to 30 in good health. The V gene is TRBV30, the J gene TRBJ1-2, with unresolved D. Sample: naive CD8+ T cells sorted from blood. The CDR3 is CAWSVGYGYTF. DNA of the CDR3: TGTGCCTGGAGTGTAGGTTATGGCTACACCTTC. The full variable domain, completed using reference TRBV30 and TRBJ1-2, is SQTIHQWPATLVQPVGSPLSLECTVEGTSNPNLYWYRQAAGRGLQLLFYSVGIGQISSEVPQNLSASRPQDRQFILSSKKLLLSDSGFYLCAWSVGYGYTFGSGTRLTVV.